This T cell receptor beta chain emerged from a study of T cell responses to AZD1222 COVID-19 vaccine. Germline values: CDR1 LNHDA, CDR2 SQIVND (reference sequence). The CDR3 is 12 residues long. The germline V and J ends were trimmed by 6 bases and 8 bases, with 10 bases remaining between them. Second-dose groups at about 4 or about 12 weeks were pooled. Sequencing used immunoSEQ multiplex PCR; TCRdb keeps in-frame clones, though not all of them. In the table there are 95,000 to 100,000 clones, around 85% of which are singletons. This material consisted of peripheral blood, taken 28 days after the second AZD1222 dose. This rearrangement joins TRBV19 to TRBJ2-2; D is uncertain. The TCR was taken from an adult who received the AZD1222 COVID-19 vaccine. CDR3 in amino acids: CASSQTFGELFF. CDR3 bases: TGTGCCAGTAGCCAGACCTTTGGGGAGCTGTTTTTT. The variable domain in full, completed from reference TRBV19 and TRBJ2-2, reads DGGITQSPKYLFRKEGQNVTLSCEQNLNHDAMYWYRQDPGQGLRLIYYSQIVNDFQKGDIAEGYSVSREKKESFPLTVTSAQKNPTAFYLCASSQTFGELFFGEGSRLTVL.